This entry lists 15 T cell receptor beta chains sequenced from one sample in a study of tumor-infiltrating lymphocytes in primary liver carcinoma. Without any cell sorting, about 19-30 mg of bulk tissue yielded co-extracted RNA and DNA. Total RNA (roughly 530 ng) served as template for TCR beta cDNA synthesis primed by a constant-region primer. Libraries of TCR beta came from three nested multiplex PCR rounds with slightly modified ARM-PCR. TRBV1-TRBV30 forward primers and a C-beta reverse primer were used in the first two PCR rounds, which each ran for approximately 10 cycles. One entry per CDR3 protein, called by TCRdb with MiXCR from the multiplex PCR reads. Among 95,000 to 150,000 distinct CDR3 sequences listed, roughly three fifths were seen once. The sample comprised liver tumor tissue from sampling region 1. As for subset: tumor region T1, superior pole. These receptors were collected from a woman aged 55-69 years with primary liver carcinoma and hepatitis B virus infection.

Many counts were recorded for this clonotype. The V call is TRBV10-3, the J call TRBJ2-1, with 10 bases matching TRBD2. There are 17 residues in the CDR3. Unmatched junction bases numbered 14, after V lost 3 bases and J lost 9 bases. Germline CDR1 reads ENHRY; CDR2 reads SYGVKD. The DNA of the CDR3 is TGTGCCATCAGTGATGGCGCCTTGAGCGGGAGGGCCGGTGAGCAGTTCTTC. It is translated as CAISDGALSGRAGEQFF.

As for this clonotype: Sequence at one end of the junction differs from germline and may be a read error. In DNA form, the CDR3 reads TGTGCCGGCAGCCAAGGATTAGCGGGAGGGCGAGCCTACGAGCAGTACTTC. This codes for CAGSQGLAGGRAYEQYF. The gene calls are TRBV11-2 and TRBJ2-7; TRBD2 aligns across 11 bases. The germline V gene has CDR1 SGHAT and CDR2 FQNNGV. This CDR3 spans 17 amino acids.

A remark on this clonotype: A much larger clone is a single base away; this may be a read error. The rearrangement uses TRBV6-7 and TRBJ1-5; D gene uncertain. TRBV6-7 is labeled an ORF, and its function is uncertain. The length of the CDR3 is 12 residues. Between the trimmed V and J ends, which lost 2 bases and 6 bases, there was a span of 5 bases. The CDR3 coding sequence is TGTGCCAGCAGTTACGGGAGTCAGCCCCAGCATTTT. Its protein is CASSYGSQPQHF.

This clonotype is a singleton in its sample. Lacking the conserved final phenylalanine or tryptophan, this CDR3 likely reflects a read error. V usage is TRBV5-1 and J usage is TRBJ2-1, with a weak D call TRBD1 (5 bases). This CDR3 spans 15 amino acids. Germline V lookup: CDR1 SGHRS, CDR2 YFSETQ. V lost 3 bases and J 8 bases, leaving 18 bases between the germline ends. The CDR3 protein is CASSSRQRYIHEQFY. CDR3 in DNA: TGCGCCAGCAGCTCTAGACAGAGATACATCCATGAGCAGTTCTAC.

Of note for this clonotype: This may come from a read error, since a much larger clone is one base off. CDR3 residues: CASSLQWGISNYGYTF. The CDR3 DNA sequence: TGCGCCAGCAGCCTACAGTGGGGAATATCTAACTATGGCTACACCTTC. J is TRBJ1-2 and V is TRBV4-1; D remains ambiguous. V was pared by 4 bases and J by 0 bases, with 15 bases between. Germline CDR1 is MGHRA and CDR2 is YSYEKL. The CDR3 covers 16 residues.

For this clonotype: A much bigger clone sits one base away, suggesting this may be a read error. The chain is built from TRBV10-3 and TRBJ2-5, with 8 positions matching TRBD2. Germline V gene data show CDR1 as ENHRY and CDR2 as SYGVKD. The CDR3 is 14 residues long. The CDR3 bases are TGTGCCATCGCGGCCAGCGGGAGCCAAGAGGCCCAGTACTTC. Protein product: CAIAASGSQEAQYF.

Worth noting for this clonotype: A much bigger clone sits one base away, suggesting this may be a read error. The J gene is TRBJ2-3, the V gene TRBV12-3 or TRBV12-4; D gene uncertain. The CDR3 length is 16 residues. Trimming took off 7 bases at V and 3 bases at J, with 20 bases between the two ends. CDR3 loop: CASTFGISLLTDTQYF. CDR3 nucleotide sequence: TGTGCCAGCACTTTTGGGATCTCCCTCCTGACAGATACGCAGTATTTT.

This chain links TRBV11-3 with TRBJ2-5; TRBD2 aligns across 8 bases. Germline CDR1 reads SGHNT; CDR2 reads YENEEA. CDR3 length: 14 amino acids. CDR3 DNA sequence: TGTGTCAGTAGAGCCACTAGCGGCCAAGAGACCCAGTACTTC. Translation: CVSRATSGQETQYF. Full variable domain (outside the CDR3, taken from reference TRBV11-3 and TRBJ2-5): EAGVVQSPRYKIIEKKQPVAFWCNPISGHNTLYWYLQNLGQGPELLIRYENEEAVDDSQLPKDRFSAERLKGVDSTLKIQPAELGDSAVYLCVSRATSGQETQYFGPGTRLLVL.

About this clonotype: This may arise from a read error, as a much more abundant clone is one base away. The CDR3 coding sequence is TGTGCCAGCACGCTTGGGGCAGGGGGATCTGGGGACAACGTCCTGACTTTC. This gives the protein CASTLGAGGSGDNVLTF. The chain is built from TRBV6-6 and TRBJ2-6; 7 nucleotides line up with TRBD1. In germline, CDR1 is MNHNY, CDR2 SVGAGI (reference sequence). The CDR3 is made up of 17 amino acids.

A few counts support this clonotype. The V call is TRBV7-8, the J call TRBJ2-1, with TRBD2 identical over 11 bases. J was trimmed by 4 bases and V by 11 bases; bases with no gene match: 10. Germline V CDR1 and CDR2: SGHVS, FQNEAQ. The CDR3 loop spans 15 amino acids. This CDR3 reads CADSPLAGGYNEQFF. The CDR3 nucleotides are TGTGCCGATTCCCCCCTAGCGGGAGGTTACAATGAGCAGTTCTTC.

This clonotype showed up just once. A read error may produce the germline difference seen at one junction end. This CDR3 is CASSPGEVTGERFF. The DNA for the CDR3 is TGTGCCAGCAGTCCAGGAGAGGTTACCGGGGAGCGGTTTTTT. The chain carries TRBV11-2 and TRBJ2-2, with TRBD2 as a possible D gene (5 bases). CDR3 size: 14 residues. Germline V lookup: CDR1 SGHAT, CDR2 FQNNGV.

The sample holds a few counts of this clonotype. Compared with germline, one end of the junction differs, possibly owing to a read error. The chain carries TRBV4-1 and TRBJ1-3; D not certain. From germline, CDR1 is MGHRA and CDR2 YSYEKL. This CDR3 spans 13 amino acids. The CDR3 region has the DNA TGCGCCGGCAGCCAAACCGCCGGAAACACCATATATTTT. Translated: CAGSQTAGNTIYF.

The sample holds one count of this clonotype. One base away lies a much larger clone, so this may be a sequencing read error. The chain links TRBV12-3 or TRBV12-4 to TRBJ1-5; TRBD1 agrees at 7 bases. This CDR3 region has 14 residues. J lost 6 bases, V lost 6 bases, and 8 bases had no gene match. The CDR3 region has the DNA TGTGCCAGCAGACTACACAGACAGGGTCAGCCCCAGCATTTT. It is translated as CASRLHRQGQPQHF.

This clonotype was counted many times. This chain uses TRBV11-2 with TRBJ1-1; D is uncertain. This CDR3 spans 14 amino acids. Germline V lookup: CDR1 SGHAT, CDR2 FQNNGV. Trimming left V 0 bases short and J 0 bases short, with 5 bases between. The CDR3 DNA is TGTGCCAGCAGCTTAGACAGTTTGAACACTGAAGCTTTCTTT. Its translation: CASSLDSLNTEAFF.

The chain joins TRBV5-6 to TRBJ2-2, with D maybe TRBD2 (7 bases). The V gene lost 4 bases and the J gene lost 0 bases, with 13 bases spanning the gap. This CDR3 region has 16 residues. Germline CDR1 reads SGHDT; CDR2 reads YYEEEE. CDR3 residues: CASSPGGGTNTGELFF. In nucleotides, the CDR3 is TGTGCCAGCAGCCCGGGGGGCGGGACGAACACCGGGGAGCTGTTTTTT.